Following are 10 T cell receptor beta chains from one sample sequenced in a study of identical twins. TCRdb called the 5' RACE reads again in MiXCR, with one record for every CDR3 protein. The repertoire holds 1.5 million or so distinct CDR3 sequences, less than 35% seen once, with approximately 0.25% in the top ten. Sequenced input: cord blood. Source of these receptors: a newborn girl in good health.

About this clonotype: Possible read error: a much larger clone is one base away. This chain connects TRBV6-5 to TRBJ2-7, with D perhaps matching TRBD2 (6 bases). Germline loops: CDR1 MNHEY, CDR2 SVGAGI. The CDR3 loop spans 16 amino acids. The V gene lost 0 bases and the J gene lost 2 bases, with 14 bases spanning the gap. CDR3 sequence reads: CASSYSGGIRPYEQYF. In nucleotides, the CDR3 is TGTGCCAGCAGTTACTCCGGGGGAATTAGGCCCTACGAGCAGTACTTC.

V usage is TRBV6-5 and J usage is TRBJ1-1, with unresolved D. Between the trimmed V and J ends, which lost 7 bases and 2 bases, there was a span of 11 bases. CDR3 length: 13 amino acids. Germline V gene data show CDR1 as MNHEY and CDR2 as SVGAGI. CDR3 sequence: CASTADPNTEAFF. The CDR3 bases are TGTGCCAGCACTGCGGACCCAAACACTGAAGCTTTCTTT.

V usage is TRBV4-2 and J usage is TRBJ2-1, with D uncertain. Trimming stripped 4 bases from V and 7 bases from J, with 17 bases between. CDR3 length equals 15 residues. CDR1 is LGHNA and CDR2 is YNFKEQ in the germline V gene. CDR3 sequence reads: CASSLSARVGNEQFF. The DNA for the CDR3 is TGTGCCAGCAGCCTGTCCGCCCGAGTCGGAAATGAGCAGTTCTTC.

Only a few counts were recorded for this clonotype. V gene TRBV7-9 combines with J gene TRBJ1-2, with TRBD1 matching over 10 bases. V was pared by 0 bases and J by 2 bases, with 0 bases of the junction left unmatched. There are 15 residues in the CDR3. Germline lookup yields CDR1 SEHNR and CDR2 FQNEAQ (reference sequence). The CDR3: CASSLADRGNYGYTF. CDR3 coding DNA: TGTGCCAGCAGCTTAGCGGACAGGGGGAACTATGGCTACACCTTC.

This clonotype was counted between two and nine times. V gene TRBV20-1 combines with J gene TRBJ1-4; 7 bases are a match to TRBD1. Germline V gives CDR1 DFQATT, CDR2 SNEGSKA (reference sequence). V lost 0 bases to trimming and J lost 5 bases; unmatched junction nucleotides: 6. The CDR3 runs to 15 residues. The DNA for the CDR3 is TGCAGTGCTAGAGATCCCGACAGGGACAATGAAAAACTGTTTTTT. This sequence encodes CSARDPDRDNEKLFF.

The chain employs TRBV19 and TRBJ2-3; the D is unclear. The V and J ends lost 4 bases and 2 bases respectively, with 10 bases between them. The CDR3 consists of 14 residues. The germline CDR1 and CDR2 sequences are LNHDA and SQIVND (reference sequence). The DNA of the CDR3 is TGTGCCAGTAGTAGAGTAGCCCTCACAGATACGCAGTATTTT. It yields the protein CASSRVALTDTQYF.

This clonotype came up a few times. The CDR3 loop is CSASLTGTPSETQYF. Written as DNA, the CDR3 is TGCAGTGCTAGTCTGACCGGGACTCCGAGTGAGACCCAGTACTTC. V usage is TRBV20-1 and J usage is TRBJ2-5, with TRBD2 as a possible D gene (6 bases). The CDR3 has 15 amino acids. Germline-derived CDR1 and CDR2 are DFQATT and SNEGSKA (reference sequence). V lost 3 bases, J lost 5 bases, and 19 bases lay in between.

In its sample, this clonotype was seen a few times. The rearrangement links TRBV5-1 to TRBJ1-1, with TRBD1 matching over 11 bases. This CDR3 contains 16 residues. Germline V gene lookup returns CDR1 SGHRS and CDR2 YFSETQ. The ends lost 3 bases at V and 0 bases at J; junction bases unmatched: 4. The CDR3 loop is CASSWGQGEMNTEAFF. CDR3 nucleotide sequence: TGCGCCAGCAGCTGGGGACAGGGGGAAATGAACACTGAAGCTTTCTTT.

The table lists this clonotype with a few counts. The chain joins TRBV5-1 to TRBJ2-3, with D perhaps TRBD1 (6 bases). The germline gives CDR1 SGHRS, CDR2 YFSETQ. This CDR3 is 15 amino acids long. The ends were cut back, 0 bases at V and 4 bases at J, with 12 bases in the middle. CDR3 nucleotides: TGCGCCAGCAGCTTGGTAAGGGGGAGCGCAGATACGCAGTATTTT. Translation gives CASSLVRGSADTQYF.

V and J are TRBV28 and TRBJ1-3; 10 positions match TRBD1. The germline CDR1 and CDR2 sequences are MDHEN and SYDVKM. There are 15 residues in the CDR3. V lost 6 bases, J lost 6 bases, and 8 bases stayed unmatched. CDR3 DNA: TGTGCCAGCAGCAACGGGACAGGGGCATCAAACACCATATATTTT. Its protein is CASSNGTGASNTIYF. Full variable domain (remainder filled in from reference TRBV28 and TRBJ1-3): DVKVTQSSRYLVKRTGEKVFLECVQDMDHENMFWYRQDPGLGLRLIYFSYDVKMKEKGDIPEGYSVSREKKERFSLILESASTNQTSMYLCASSNGTGASNTIYFGEGSWLTVV.